This TCR beta chain was retrieved from a study of cytomegalovirus exposure and HLA in healthy donors. Overall study: Inside one of the first data releases sat about 91 million unique TCRs taken from HLA-typed donors. Study findings and constraints: What TCR beta sequences reportedly achieved was accurate prediction of HLA-A and HLA-B alleles in most subjects.

PCR primers comprised 60 Vbeta and 13 Jbeta primers. Some clones are missing from TCRdb's copy, which holds only in-frame ones; the method was immunoSEQ multiplex PCR. In the table there are approximately 130,000 clones, roughly 83% of which are singletons. The V segment lost 3 bases and the J segment 4 bases; nucleotides outside the gene matches: 4. The CDR3 runs to 14 residues. In germline, CDR1 is PRHDT, CDR2 FYEKMQ (reference sequence). About this clone itself: What it binds is unknown.

The source of this sequence is a girl aged 2 to 10 in good health and CMV-seronegative. V gene TRBV13 combines with J gene TRBJ2-3, with TRBD1 identical over 7 bases. The sequenced sample consisted of PBMCs. CDR3 protein: CASSLGQPSDTQYF. The CDR3 DNA reads TGTGCCAGCAGCTTGGGACAGCCCTCAGATACGCAGTATTTT.